This T cell receptor (beta chain) was retrieved from a study of T-cell reconstitution after alpha-beta-depleted transplantation in children. It was with unique molecular identifiers that the TCRbeta library was prepared. In TCRdb, the PCR reads were re-called with MiXCR into one record per CDR3 protein. The table has more than 75,000 distinct CDR3 sequences, about 25% seen once. This clonotype was picked up many times. This CDR3 comprises 15 residues. V lost 5 bases to trimming and J lost 4 bases, with 14 bases between them. Sequencing was performed on PBMCs, taken before TCRalphabeta/CD19-depleted stem cell transplant. The chain carries TRBV12-3 or TRBV12-4 and TRBJ1-4; D may be TRBD1 (6 bases). This clonotype originated in a boy between 2 and 10 years old with acute lymphoblastic leukemia, due to receive a stem cell transplant. CDR3 DNA sequence: TGTGCCAGCAGTCGCTACAGGGATCTTAATGAAAAACTGTTTTTT. Amino acids: CASSRYRDLNEKLFF.